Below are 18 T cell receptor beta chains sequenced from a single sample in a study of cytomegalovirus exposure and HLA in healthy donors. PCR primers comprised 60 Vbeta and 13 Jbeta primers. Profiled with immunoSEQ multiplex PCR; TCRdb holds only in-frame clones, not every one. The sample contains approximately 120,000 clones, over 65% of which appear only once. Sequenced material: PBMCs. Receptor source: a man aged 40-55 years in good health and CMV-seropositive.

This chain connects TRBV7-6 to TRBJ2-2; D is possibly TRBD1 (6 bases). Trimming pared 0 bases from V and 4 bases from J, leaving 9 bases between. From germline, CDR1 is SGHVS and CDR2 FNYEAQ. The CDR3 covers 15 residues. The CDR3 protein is CASSLAARGTGELFF. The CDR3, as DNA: TGTGCCAGCAGCTTAGCAGCCAGGGGCACCGGGGAGCTGTTTTTT.

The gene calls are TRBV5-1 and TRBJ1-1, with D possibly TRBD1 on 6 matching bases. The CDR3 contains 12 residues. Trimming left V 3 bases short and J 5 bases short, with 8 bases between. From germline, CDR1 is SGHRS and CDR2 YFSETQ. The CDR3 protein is CASSSQGTEAFF. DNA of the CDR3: TGCGCCAGCAGCTCCCAGGGGACTGAAGCTTTCTTT. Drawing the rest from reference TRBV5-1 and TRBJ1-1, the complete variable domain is KAGVTQTPRYLIKTRGQQVTLSCSPISGHRSVSWYQQTPGQGLQFLFEYFSETQRNKGNFPGRFSGRQFSNSRSEMNVSTLELGDSALYLCASSSQGTEAFFGQGTRLTVV.

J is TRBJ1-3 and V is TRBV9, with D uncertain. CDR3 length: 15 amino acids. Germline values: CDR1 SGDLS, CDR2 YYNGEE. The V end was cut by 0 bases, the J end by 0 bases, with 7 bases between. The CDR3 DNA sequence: TGTGCCAGCAGCGTAGAGCCATCCTCTGGAAACACCATATATTTT. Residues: CASSVEPSSGNTIYF.

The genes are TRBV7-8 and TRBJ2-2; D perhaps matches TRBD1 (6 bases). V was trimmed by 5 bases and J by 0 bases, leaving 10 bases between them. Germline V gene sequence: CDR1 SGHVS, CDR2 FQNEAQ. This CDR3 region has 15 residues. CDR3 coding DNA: TGTGCCAGCAGCCCCAGGGGCGCGAACACCGGGGAGCTGTTTTTT. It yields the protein CASSPRGANTGELFF.

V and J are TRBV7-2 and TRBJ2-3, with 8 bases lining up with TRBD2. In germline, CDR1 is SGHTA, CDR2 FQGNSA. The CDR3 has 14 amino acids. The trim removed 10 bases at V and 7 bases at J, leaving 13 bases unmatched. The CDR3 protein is CATESGGVSNTQYF. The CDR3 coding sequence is TGTGCCACTGAAAGCGGGGGCGTTTCTAATACGCAGTATTTT.

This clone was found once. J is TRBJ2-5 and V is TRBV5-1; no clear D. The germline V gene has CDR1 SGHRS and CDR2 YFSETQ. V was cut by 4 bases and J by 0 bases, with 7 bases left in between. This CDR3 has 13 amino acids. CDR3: CASSIQYQETQYF. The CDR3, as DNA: TGCGCCAGCAGCATACAGTACCAAGAGACCCAGTACTTC.

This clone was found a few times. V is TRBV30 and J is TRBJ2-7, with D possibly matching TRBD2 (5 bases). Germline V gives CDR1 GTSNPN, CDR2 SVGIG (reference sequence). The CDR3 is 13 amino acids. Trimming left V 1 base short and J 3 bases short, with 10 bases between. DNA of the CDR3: TGTGCCTGGAGTGGTCGAGGGAGCTACGAGCAGTACTTC. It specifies CAWSGRGSYEQYF.

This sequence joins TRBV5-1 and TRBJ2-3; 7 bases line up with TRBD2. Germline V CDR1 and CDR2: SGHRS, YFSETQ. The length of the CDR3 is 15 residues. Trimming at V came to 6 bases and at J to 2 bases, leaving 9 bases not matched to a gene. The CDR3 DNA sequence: TGCGCCAGCACCCCCGCGGGGGTAGACACAGATACGCAGTATTTT. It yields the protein CASTPAGVDTDTQYF. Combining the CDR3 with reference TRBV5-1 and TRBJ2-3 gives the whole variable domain KAGVTQTPRYLIKTRGQQVTLSCSPISGHRSVSWYQQTPGQGLQFLFEYFSETQRNKGNFPGRFSGRQFSNSRSEMNVSTLELGDSALYLCASTPAGVDTDTQYFGPGTRLTVL.

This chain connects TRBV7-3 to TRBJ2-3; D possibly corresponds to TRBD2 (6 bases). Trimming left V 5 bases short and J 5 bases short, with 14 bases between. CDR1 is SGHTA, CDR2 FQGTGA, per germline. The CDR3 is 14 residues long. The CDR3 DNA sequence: TGTGCCAGCAGCCCCCGGGGGATTCGAGATACGCAGTATTTT. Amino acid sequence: CASSPRGIRDTQYF.

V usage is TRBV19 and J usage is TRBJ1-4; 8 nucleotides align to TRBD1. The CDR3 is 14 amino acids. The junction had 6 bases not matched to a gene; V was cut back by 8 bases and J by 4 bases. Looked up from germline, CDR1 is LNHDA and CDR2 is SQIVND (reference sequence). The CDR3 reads CASWATGGNEKLFF. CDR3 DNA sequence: TGTGCCAGTTGGGCCACAGGGGGTAATGAAAAACTGTTTTTT.

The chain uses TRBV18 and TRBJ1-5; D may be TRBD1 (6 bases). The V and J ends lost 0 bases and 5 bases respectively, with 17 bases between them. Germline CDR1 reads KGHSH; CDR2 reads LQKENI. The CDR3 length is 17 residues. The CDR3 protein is CASSPPGSDRHDQPQHF. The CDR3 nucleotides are TGTGCCAGCTCACCACCGGGATCAGACAGGCACGATCAGCCCCAGCATTTT.

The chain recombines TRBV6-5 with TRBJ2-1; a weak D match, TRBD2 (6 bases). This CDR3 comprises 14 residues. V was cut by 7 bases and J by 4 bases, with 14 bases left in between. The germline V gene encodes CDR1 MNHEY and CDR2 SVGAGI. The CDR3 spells CASKMSGSYNEQFF. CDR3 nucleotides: TGTGCCAGCAAAATGAGCGGGTCATACAATGAGCAGTTCTTC.

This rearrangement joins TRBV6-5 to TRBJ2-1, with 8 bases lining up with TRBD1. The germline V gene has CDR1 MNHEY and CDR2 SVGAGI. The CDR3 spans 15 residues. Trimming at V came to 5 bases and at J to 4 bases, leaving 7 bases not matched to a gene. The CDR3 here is CASSNRQGPYNEQFF. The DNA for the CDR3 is TGTGCCAGCAGTAATAGACAGGGGCCATACAATGAGCAGTTCTTC.

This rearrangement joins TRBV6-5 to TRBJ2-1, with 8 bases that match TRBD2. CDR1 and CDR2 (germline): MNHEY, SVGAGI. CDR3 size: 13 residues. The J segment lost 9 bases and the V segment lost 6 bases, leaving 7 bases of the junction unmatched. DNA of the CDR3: TGTGCCAGCAGACGAGGACTAGCCAGTGAGCAGTTCTTC. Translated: CASRRGLASEQFF.

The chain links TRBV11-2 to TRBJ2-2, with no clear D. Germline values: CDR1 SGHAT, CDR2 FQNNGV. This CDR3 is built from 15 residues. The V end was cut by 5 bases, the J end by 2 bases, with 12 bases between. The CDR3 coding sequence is TGTGCCAGCAGCCCGTCAGGTCACAACACCGGGGAGCTGTTTTTT. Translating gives CASSPSGHNTGELFF.

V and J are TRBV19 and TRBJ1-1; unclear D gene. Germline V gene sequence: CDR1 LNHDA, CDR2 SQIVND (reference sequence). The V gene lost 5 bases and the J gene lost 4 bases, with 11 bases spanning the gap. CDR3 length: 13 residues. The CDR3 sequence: CASSVGFGTEAFF. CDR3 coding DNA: TGTGCCAGTAGTGTCGGGTTCGGCACTGAAGCTTTCTTT.

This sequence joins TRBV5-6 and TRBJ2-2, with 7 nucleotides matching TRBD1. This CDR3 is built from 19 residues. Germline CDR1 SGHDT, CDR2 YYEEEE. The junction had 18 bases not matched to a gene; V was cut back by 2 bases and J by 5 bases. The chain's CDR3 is CASSFRPLTGAALTGELFF. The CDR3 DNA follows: TGTGCCAGCAGCTTTCGGCCATTAACAGGGGCCGCCTTGACCGGGGAGCTGTTTTTT.

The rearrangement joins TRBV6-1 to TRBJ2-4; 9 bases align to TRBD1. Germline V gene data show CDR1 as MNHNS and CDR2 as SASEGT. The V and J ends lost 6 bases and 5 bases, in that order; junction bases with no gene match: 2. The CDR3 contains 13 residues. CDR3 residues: CASRGDRENIQYF. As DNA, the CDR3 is TGTGCCAGCAGGGGGGACAGGGAAAACATTCAGTACTTC.